This T cell receptor (beta chain) came from a study of graft-versus-host responses after intestinal transplantation. Whole-study context: All recipients got anti-thymocyte globulin induction, then tacrolimus and steroids for about three years.

The method was immunoSEQ multiplex PCR; TCRdb's version includes in-frame clones alone and lacks a portion of them. The sample contains about 61,000 clones, 90% to 95% of which appear only once. The V gene end was trimmed by 0 bases and the J gene end by 4 bases; junction bases not matched to a gene: 6. The CDR3 runs 17 residues. In germline, CDR1 is SGDLS, CDR2 YYNGEE. This clone has a single count. What it recognizes is unknown. The sample here was unstimulated CD4+ T cells sorted from spleen or lymph node cells, taken before transplant. This chain connects TRBV9 to TRBJ2-3; TRBD2 matches at 12 bases. The receptor comes from a human donor who was the organ donor for an intestinal transplant. This CDR3 reads CASSVGLAGGPSDTQYF. In DNA, the CDR3 is TGTGCCAGCAGCGTAGGGCTAGCGGGGGGGCCATCAGATACGCAGTATTTT.